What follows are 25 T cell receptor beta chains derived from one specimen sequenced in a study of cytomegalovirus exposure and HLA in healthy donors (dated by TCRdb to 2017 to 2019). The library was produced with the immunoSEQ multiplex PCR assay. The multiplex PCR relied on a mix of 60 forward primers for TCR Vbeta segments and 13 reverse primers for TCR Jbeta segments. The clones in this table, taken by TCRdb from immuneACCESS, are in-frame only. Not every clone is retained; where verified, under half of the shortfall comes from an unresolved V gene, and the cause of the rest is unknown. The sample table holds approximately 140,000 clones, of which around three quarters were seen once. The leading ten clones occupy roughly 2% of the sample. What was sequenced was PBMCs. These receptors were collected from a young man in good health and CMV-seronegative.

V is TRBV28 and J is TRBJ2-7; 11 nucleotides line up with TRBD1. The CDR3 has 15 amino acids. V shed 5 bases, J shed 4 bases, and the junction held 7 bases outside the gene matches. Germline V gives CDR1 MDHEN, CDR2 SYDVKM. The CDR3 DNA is TGTGCCAGCAGTCCGTCGGGACAGGGGGGGTACGAGCAGTACTTC. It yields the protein CASSPSGQGGYEQYF.

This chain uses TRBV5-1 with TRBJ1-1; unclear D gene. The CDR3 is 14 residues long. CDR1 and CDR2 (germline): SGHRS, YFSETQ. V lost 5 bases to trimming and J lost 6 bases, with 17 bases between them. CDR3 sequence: CASSLGEFESEAFF. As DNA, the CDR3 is TGCGCCAGCAGTCTCGGTGAGTTTGAATCTGAAGCTTTCTTT.

The CDR3 DNA reads TGTGCCAGCAGCGTAGATCAAGCGGGAGTTTACGAGCAGTACTTC. It is translated as CASSVDQAGVYEQYF. V is TRBV9 and J is TRBJ2-7; the match to TRBD2 covers 8 bases. CDR1 is SGDLS, CDR2 YYNGEE, per germline. Unmatched junction bases numbered 6, after V lost 0 bases and J lost 4 bases. This CDR3 has 15 amino acids.

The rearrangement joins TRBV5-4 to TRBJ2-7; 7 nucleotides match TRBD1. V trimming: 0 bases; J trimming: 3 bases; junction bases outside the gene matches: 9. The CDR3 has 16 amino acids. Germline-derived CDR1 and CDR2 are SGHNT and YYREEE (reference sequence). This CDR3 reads CASSLGLGRGNYEQYF. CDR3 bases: TGTGCCAGCAGCTTGGGGTTGGGCAGGGGGAACTACGAGCAGTACTTC.

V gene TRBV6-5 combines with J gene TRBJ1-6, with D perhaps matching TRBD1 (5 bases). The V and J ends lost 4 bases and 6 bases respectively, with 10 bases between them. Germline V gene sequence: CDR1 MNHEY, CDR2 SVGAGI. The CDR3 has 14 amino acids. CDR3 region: CASSFWGPNSPLHF. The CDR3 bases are TGTGCCAGCAGTTTCTGGGGCCCTAATTCACCCCTCCACTTT.

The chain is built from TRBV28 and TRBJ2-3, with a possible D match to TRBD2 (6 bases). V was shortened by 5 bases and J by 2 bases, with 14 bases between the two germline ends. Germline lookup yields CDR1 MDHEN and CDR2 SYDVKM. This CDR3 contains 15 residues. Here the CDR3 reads CASSLPGLLTDTQYF. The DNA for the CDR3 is TGTGCCAGCAGTCTCCCGGGACTCCTCACAGATACGCAGTATTTT. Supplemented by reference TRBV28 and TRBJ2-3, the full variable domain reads DVKVTQSSRYLVKRTGEKVFLECVQDMDHENMFWYRQDPGLGLRLIYFSYDVKMKEKGDIPEGYSVSREKKERFSLILESASTNQTSMYLCASSLPGLLTDTQYFGPGTRLTVL.

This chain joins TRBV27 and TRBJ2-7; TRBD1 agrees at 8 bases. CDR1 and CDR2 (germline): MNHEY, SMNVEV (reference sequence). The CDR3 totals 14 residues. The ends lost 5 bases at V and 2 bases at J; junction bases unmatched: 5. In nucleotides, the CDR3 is TGTGCCAGCAGTCCCCAGGGGGCGGCCTACGAGCAGTACTTC. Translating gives CASSPQGAAYEQYF.

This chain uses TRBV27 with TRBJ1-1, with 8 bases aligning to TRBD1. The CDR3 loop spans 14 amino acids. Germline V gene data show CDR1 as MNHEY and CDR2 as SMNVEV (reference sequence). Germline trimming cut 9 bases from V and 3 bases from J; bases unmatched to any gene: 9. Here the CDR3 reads CASRQGRVDTEAFF. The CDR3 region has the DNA TGTGCCAGTAGACAGGGGAGAGTTGACACTGAAGCTTTCTTT.

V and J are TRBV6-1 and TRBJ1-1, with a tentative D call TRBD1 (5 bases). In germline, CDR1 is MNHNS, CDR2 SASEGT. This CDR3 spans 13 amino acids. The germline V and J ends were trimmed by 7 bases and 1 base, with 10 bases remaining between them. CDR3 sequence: CASTTGSNTEAFF. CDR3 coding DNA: TGTGCCAGCACTACAGGCTCGAACACTGAAGCTTTCTTT.

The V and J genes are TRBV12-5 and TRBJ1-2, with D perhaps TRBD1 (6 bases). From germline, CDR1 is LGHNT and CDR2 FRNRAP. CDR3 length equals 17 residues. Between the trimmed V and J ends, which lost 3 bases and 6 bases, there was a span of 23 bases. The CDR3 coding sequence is TGTGCTAGTGGTTTTGGAATTGGGGGCGGGAGGACGAATGGCTACACCTTC. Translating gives CASGFGIGGGRTNGYTF.

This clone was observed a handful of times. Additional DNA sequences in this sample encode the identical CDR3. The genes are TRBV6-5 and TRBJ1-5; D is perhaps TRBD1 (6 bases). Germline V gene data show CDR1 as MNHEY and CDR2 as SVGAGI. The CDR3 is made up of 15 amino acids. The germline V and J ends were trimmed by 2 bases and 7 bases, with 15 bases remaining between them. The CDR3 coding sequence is TGTGCCAGCAGTTACGATGGCAGGGGTGGGCAGCCCCAGCATTTT. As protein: CASSYDGRGGQPQHF.

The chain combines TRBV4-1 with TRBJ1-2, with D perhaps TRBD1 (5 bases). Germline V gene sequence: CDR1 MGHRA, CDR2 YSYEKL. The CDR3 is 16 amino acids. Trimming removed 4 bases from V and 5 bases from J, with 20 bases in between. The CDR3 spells CASSPGGAGLRYGYTF. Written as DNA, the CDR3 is TGCGCCAGCAGCCCCGGGGGTGCAGGGTTGCGATATGGCTACACCTTC.

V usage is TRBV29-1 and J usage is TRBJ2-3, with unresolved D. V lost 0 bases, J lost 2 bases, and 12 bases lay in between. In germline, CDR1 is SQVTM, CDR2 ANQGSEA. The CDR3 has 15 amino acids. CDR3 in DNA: TGCAGCGTTGAAGAGGCCAGGCCCTACACAGATACGCAGTATTTT. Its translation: CSVEEARPYTDTQYF.

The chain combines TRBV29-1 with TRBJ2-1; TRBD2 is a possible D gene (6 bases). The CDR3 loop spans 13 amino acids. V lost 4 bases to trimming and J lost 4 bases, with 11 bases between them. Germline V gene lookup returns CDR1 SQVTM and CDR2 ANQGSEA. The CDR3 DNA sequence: TGCAGCGTTGTTCGTAGCGGATACAATGAGCAGTTCTTC. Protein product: CSVVRSGYNEQFF.

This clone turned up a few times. Here the CDR3 reads CASSEQGGTNTEAFF. DNA for the CDR3: TGTGCCAGCAGTGAGCAGGGAGGGACGAACACTGAAGCTTTCTTT. The gene calls are TRBV2 and TRBJ1-1; TRBD1 might be the D (5 bases). The CDR3 contains 15 residues. With 3 bases removed from V and 1 base from J, the gap between germline ends came to 12 bases. Looked up from germline, CDR1 is SNHLY and CDR2 is FYNNEI.

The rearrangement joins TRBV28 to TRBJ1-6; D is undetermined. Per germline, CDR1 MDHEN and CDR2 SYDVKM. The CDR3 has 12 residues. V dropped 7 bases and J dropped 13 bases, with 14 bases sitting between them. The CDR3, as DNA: TGTGCCAGCACCCAATGGCCTCTTCCCCTCCACTTT. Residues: CASTQWPLPLHF.

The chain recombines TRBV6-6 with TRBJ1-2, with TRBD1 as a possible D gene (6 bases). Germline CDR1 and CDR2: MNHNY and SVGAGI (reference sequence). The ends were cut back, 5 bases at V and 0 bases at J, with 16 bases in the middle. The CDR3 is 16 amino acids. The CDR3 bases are TGTGCCAGCAGTAAGGCGACAGGCCCCTCTAACTATGGCTACACCTTC. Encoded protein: CASSKATGPSNYGYTF.

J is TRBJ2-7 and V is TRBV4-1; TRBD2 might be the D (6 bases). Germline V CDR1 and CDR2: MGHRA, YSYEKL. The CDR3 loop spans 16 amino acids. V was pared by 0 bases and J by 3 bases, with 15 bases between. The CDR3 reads CASSQEANSGYYEQYF. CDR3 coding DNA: TGCGCCAGCAGCCAAGAAGCGAATAGCGGATACTACGAGCAGTACTTC.

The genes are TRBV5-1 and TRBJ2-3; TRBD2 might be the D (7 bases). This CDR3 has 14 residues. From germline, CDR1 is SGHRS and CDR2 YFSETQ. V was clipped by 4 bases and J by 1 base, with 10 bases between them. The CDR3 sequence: CASSEGGGTDTQYF. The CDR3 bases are TGCGCCAGCAGCGAAGGGGGGGGCACAGATACGCAGTATTTT.

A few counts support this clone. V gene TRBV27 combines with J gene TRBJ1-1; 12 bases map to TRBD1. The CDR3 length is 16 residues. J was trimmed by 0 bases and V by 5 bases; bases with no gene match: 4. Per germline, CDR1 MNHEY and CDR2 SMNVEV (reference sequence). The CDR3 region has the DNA TGTGCCAGCAGTCAGGGACAGGGGGCATTGAACACTGAAGCTTTCTTT. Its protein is CASSQGQGALNTEAFF.

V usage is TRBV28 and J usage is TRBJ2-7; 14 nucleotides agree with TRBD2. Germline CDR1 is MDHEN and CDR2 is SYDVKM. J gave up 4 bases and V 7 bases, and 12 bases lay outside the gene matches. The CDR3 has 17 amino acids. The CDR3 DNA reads TGTGCCAGCAACACCGGGACTAGCGGGAGTATAATTTACGAGCAGTACTTC. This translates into CASNTGTSGSIIYEQYF.

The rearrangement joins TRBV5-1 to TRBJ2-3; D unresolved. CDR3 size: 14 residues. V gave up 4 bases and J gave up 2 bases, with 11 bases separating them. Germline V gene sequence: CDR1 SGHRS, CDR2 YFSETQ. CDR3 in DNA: TGCGCCAGCAGCACCGGGTCCAACACAGATACGCAGTATTTT. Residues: CASSTGSNTDTQYF.

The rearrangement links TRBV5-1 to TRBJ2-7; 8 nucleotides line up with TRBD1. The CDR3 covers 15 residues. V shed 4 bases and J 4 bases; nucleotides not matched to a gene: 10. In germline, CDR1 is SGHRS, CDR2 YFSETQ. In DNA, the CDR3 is TGCGCCAGCAGCCGATCGGACAGGGCAGCGTACGAGCAGTACTTC. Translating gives CASSRSDRAAYEQYF.

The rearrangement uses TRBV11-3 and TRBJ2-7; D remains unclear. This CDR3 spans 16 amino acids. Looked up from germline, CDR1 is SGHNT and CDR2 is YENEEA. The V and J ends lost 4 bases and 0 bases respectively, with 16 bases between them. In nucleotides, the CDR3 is TGTGCCAGCAGCTCCCTCGGGTGGTATTCCTCCTACGAGCAGTACTTC. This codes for CASSSLGWYSSYEQYF. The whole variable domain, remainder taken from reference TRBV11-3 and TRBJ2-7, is EAGVVQSPRYKIIEKKQPVAFWCNPISGHNTLYWYLQNLGQGPELLIRYENEEAVDDSQLPKDRFSAERLKGVDSTLKIQPAELGDSAVYLCASSSLGWYSSYEQYFGPGTRLTVT.

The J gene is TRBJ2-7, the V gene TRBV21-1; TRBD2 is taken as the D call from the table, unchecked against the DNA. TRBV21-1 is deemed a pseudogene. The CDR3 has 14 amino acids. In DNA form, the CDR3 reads TGTGCCATCATAAGCGGGACACCAGTCCACGAGCAGTACTTC. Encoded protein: CAIISGTPVHEQYF.